A single sample is the source of the 10 T cell receptor beta chains below, sequenced in a study of T cell repertoires in cytomegalovirus infection. TCRdb re-called the reads with MiXCR, one entry per CDR3 protein. The table records 100,000 to 150,000 distinct CDR3 sequences, around 32% of them present only once. Their antigens are not known. The specimen comprised CD8+ T cells from cultured PBMCs, sampled from culture after CMV antigen stimulation. These TCRs come from a human donor in good health (CMV status not recorded). Some clones in this sample may be carry-over from other donors' samples.

V is TRBV7-6 and J is TRBJ2-7, with TRBD1 identical over 7 bases. The J segment lost 6 bases and the V segment lost 6 bases, leaving 14 bases of the junction unmatched. The germline V gene encodes CDR1 SGHVS and CDR2 FNYEAQ. The CDR3 spans 15 residues. The CDR3 region has the DNA TGTGCCAGCAGATCACAGGGGTCCGCTACAGCCGAGCAGTACTTC. This encodes CASRSQGSATAEQYF. Using reference TRBV7-6 and TRBJ2-7 for the parts outside the CDR3, the full variable domain is GAGVSQSPRYKVTKRGQDVALRCDPISGHVSLYWYRQALGQGPEFLTYFNYEAQQDKSGLPNDRFSAERPEGSISTLTIQRTEQRDSAMYRCASRSQGSATAEQYFGPGTRLTVT.

The chain carries TRBV25-1 and TRBJ2-2; D unclear. V was cut by 2 bases and J by 0 bases, with 7 bases left in between. Germline V gene sequence: CDR1 MGHDK, CDR2 SYGVNS. The CDR3 loop spans 15 amino acids. The CDR3: CASSEPQANTGELFF. The CDR3 DNA sequence: TGTGCCAGCAGTGAACCGCAAGCGAACACCGGGGAGCTGTTTTTT.

This clonotype was observed a few times. The chain recombines TRBV12-3 or TRBV12-4 with TRBJ2-3; D remains unclear. The V gene lost 3 bases and the J gene lost 4 bases, with 17 bases spanning the gap. CDR3 length: 16 residues. Here the CDR3 DNA reads TGTGCCAGCAGTTTCCAAACCTCGCGGAAGGCAGATACGCAGTATTTT. Translating gives CASSFQTSRKADTQYF.

This clonotype was seen a few times. V usage is TRBV12-3 or TRBV12-4 and J usage is TRBJ2-5; 7 bases are a match to TRBD1. The J segment lost 5 bases and the V segment lost 0 bases, leaving 3 bases of the junction unmatched. The CDR3 has 14 residues. CDR3 residues: CASSLATGLETQYF. The DNA of the CDR3 is TGTGCCAGCAGTTTAGCGACAGGGTTGGAGACCCAGTACTTC.

This clonotype was detected only a few times. V usage is TRBV7-9 and J usage is TRBJ2-7; D gene ambiguous. Germline loops: CDR1 SEHNR, CDR2 FQNEAQ (reference sequence). The V end was cut by 1 base, the J end by 3 bases, with 10 bases between. The CDR3 covers 14 residues. The CDR3 is CASSLVPSLYEQYF. The DNA of the CDR3 is TGTGCCAGCAGCTTAGTACCCAGCCTCTACGAGCAGTACTTC.

This clonotype was seen a few times. V gene TRBV20-1 combines with J gene TRBJ1-6, with 7 bases matching TRBD1. V lost 4 bases and J lost 7; bases outside the gene matches: 13. Germline V gene data show CDR1 as DFQATT and CDR2 as SNEGSKA (reference sequence). The CDR3 runs 16 residues. CDR3 residues: CSATPGTATENSPLHF. Written as DNA, the CDR3 is TGCAGTGCTACCCCCGGGACAGCTACAGAAAATTCACCCCTCCACTTT.

The V call is TRBV19, the J call TRBJ2-2, with 7 bases lining up with TRBD2. This CDR3 has 18 amino acids. With 0 bases clipped from V and 0 bases from J, the junction kept 7 bases outside the gene matches. The germline gives CDR1 LNHDA, CDR2 SQIVND (reference sequence). The CDR3 region has the DNA TGTGCCAGTAGTATAGATCTATGGGGGGGGGCGAACACCGGGGAGCTGTTTTTT. Translating it yields CASSIDLWGGANTGELFF.

Only a few counts were recorded for this clonotype. The chain employs TRBV19 and TRBJ1-1, with 8 bases identical to TRBD1. The CDR3 length is 15 residues. Germline V CDR1 and CDR2: LNHDA, SQIVND (reference sequence). Germline trimming cut 6 bases from V and 0 bases from J; bases unmatched to any gene: 6. The CDR3 loop is CASSPWGQVNTEAFF. CDR3 bases: TGTGCCAGTAGCCCCTGGGGACAGGTGAACACTGAAGCTTTCTTT.

This chain links TRBV27 with TRBJ2-2; no clear D. Germline V gene lookup returns CDR1 MNHEY and CDR2 SMNVEV (reference sequence). The CDR3 is 12 amino acids. Deletions cut 5 bases from V and 5 bases from J, with 6 bases between. CDR3 in DNA: TGTGCCAGCAGTACCCAAACCGGGGAGCTGTTTTTT. This sequence encodes CASSTQTGELFF.

This clonotype was observed many times. The chain combines TRBV7-2 with TRBJ1-1; D is undetermined. The CDR3 has 16 amino acids. CDR1 SGHTA and CDR2 FQGNSA come from the germline V gene. Trimming pared 4 bases from V and 1 base from J, leaving 16 bases between. CDR3 coding DNA: TGTGCCAGCAGCTCCGCCCAGGTGTTGTCGAACACTGAAGCTTTCTTT. Its protein is CASSSAQVLSNTEAFF.